This TCR beta chain was identified during a study of shared clonotypes between healthy human individuals. Overall study: The plates for each donor numbered three CD4 naive, three CD4 memory, two CD8 naive and one CD8 memory.

A note on this clone: Its antigen is as yet unknown.

The naive CD8 fraction comprised CD45RO-negative cells positively selected for CCR7 and excluded terminally differentiated effector memory CD45RA+ cells. Once extracted for a subset, genomic DNA was divided evenly among several immunoSEQ plates. The assay was immunoSEQ multiplex PCR, and TCRdb's table has in-frame clones only and misses some. This sample has around 2.1 million clones, with around 93% found just once. Germline V gene lookup returns CDR1 SGHTA and CDR2 FQGNSA. The CDR3 has 14 amino acids. The ends were cut back, 8 bases at V and 3 bases at J, with 17 bases in the middle. Findings and caveats of the study: Clonotypes not shared had lower generation probabilities than those common to all four donors. Estimated clonotype richness was generally higher in naive than memory subsets.

The sequence was obtained from a man in his late teens or twenties in good health. Some clones in this sample may be carry-over from other donors' samples. V and J are TRBV7-2 and TRBJ2-7, with D possibly called TRBD1 or TRBD2 (5 bases each). Material: naive CD8+ T cells from PBMCs. For the CDR3, the DNA is TGTGCCAGCGTTAAGAACGGGGCCCTCTACGAGCAGTACTTC. Protein: CASVKNGALYEQYF.